This TCR beta chain was profiled in a study of blood T cell repertoires in COVID-19. For the study at large: From the United States, Italy and Spain came samples of acute and convalescent COVID-19. T cells, B-cell-depleted T cells, or PBMCs provided the cDNA or gDNA that served as material.

The CDR3 is made up of 12 amino acids. The V and J ends lost 1 base and 6 bases respectively, with 3 bases between them. Original processing methods: Estimates of nucleated cell counts were drawn from the amplification of reference gene primers. Sequencing was performed with immunoSEQ multiplex PCR; in TCRdb, only in-frame clones are kept and a portion is missing. The V and J calls and clone size are taken from that table; D and trimming were inferred from the DNA. Altogether about 180,000 clones are present, 65% to 90% being singletons, with the ten largest covering over 7.5%. The TCR sequence derives from a man aged 45 to 65 with active or convalescent COVID-19. The sample was peripheral blood. This chain connects TRBV12-3 or TRBV12-4 to TRBJ2-2, with D uncertain. In DNA, the CDR3 is TGTGCCAGCAGTTTAGGAGCCGGGGAGCTGTTTTTT. Amino acids: CASSLGAGELFF.